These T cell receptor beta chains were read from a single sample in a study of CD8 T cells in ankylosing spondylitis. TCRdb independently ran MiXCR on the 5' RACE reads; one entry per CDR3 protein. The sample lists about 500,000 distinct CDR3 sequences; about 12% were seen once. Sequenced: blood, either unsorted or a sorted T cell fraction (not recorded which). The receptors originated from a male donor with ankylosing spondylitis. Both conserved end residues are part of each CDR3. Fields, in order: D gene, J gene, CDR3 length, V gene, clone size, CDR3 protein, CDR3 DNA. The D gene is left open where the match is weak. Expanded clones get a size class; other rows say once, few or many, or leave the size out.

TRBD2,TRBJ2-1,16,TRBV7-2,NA,CATLPQGWSGSGEQFF,TGTGCCACCCTCCCTCAGGGGTGGAGCGGGAGTGGTGAGCAGTTCTTC
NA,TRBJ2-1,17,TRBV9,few,CASSVGGDRSSYNEQFF,TGTGCCAGCAGCGTAGGGGGTGACCGGAGCTCCTACAATGAGCAGTTCTTC
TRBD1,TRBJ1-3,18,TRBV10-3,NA,CAIGGQGALPDSGNTIYF,TGTGCCATCGGCGGGCAGGGGGCTCTTCCTGACTCTGGAAACACCATATATTTT
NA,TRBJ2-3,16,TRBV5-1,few,CASSLVGLGGTDTQYF,TGCGCCAGCAGCTTGGTAGGCCTAGGAGGCACAGATACGCAGTATTTT
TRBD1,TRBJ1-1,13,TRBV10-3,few,CAIRGTGNTEAFF,TGTGCCATCCGCGGGACAGGGAACACTGAAGCTTTCTTT
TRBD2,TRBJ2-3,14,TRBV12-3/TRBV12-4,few,CASSPPGLAGRGYF,TGTGCCAGCAGTCCCCCGGGACTAGCGGGAAGGGGATATTTT
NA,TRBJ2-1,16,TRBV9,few,CASSAPGTIFYNEQFF,TGTGCCAGCAGCGCCCCCGGGACCATATTCTACAATGAGCAGTTCTTC
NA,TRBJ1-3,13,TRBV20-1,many,CSATSGSGNTIYF,TGCAGTGCGACTTCAGGCTCTGGAAACACCATATATTTT
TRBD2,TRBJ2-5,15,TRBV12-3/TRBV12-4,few,CASSSGGPSQETQYF,TGTGCCAGCAGTTCGGGGGGACCAAGCCAAGAGACCCAGTACTTC
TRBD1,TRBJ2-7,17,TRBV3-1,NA,CASSQSLGEGAHYEQYF,TGTGCCAGCAGCCAATCCCTAGGTGAGGGGGCACACTACGAGCAGTACTTC
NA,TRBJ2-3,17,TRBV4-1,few,CASSQGRTLLGTDTQYF,TGCGCCAGCAGCCAAGGAAGGACGCTCCTAGGCACAGATACGCAGTATTTT
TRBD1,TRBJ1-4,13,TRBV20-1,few,CSASLQGAEKLFF,TGCAGTGCTAGTTTACAGGGGGCTGAAAAACTGTTTTTT
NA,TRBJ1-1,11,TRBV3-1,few,CASSRELEAFF,TGTGCCAGCAGCCGCGAGTTGGAAGCTTTCTTT
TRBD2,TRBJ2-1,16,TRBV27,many,CASNPLAGDGQREQFF,TGTGCCAGCAACCCTTTAGCGGGAGACGGGCAAAGGGAGCAGTTCTTC
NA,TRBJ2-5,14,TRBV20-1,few,CSAGGAASQETQYF,TGCAGTGCGGGGGGAGCGGCCTCCCAAGAGACCCAGTACTTC
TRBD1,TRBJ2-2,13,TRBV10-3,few,CAISQQGSGELFF,TGTGCCATCAGTCAACAGGGGAGCGGGGAGCTGTTTTTT
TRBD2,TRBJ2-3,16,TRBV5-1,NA,CASSLLKSGNADTQYF,TGCGCCAGCAGCTTACTTAAGAGCGGGAACGCAGATACGCAGTATTTT
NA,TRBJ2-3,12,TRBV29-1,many,CSPRTNSDTQYF,TGCAGCCCCAGGACCAATTCAGATACGCAGTATTTT
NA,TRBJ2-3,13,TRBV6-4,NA,CASSEFRLTTQYF,TGTGCCAGCAGTGAATTCAGGTTGACCACGCAGTATTTT
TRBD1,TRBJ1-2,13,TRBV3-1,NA,CASSRQGLNGYTF,TGTGCCAGCAGCCGACAGGGATTAAATGGCTACACCTTC
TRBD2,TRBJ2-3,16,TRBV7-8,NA,CASSSWTSGSGDTQYF,TGTGCCAGCAGCTCGTGGACTAGCGGGAGTGGGGATACGCAGTATTTT
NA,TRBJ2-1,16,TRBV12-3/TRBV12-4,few,CASSLLPDGSRNEQFF,TGTGCCAGCAGTTTACTCCCGGACGGGTCTAGGAATGAGCAGTTCTTC
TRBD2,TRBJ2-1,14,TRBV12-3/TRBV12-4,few,CASSRLAGHNEQFF,TGTGCCAGCAGCCGACTAGCGGGACACAATGAGCAGTTCTTC
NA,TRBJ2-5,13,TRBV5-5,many,CASSLVGRETQYF,TGTGCCAGCAGCTTAGTCGGGCGGGAGACCCAGTACTTC